Below, 21 T cell receptor beta chains from the same sample are listed, as sequenced in a study of cytomegalovirus exposure and HLA in healthy donors. The PCR had 60 Vbeta and 13 Jbeta primers. Using immunoSEQ multiplex PCR, the repertoire was profiled, and TCRdb retains in-frame clones only, with some absent. The sample holds about 120,000 clones, about 16% seen once. The sample taken for sequencing was PBMCs. These receptor sequences come from a woman aged 18-29 years in good health and CMV-seronegative.

CDR3 DNA sequence: TGTGCCAGCAGGGGACAGGGGAACTACGAGCAGTACTTC. It specifies CASRGQGNYEQYF. The chain has TRBV27 and TRBJ2-7, with TRBD1 matching 10 bases. CDR1 is MNHEY, CDR2 SMNVEV, per germline (reference sequence). CDR3 size: 13 residues. V lost 6 bases and J lost 3; bases outside the gene matches: 2.

This clone has a handful of counts. The chain links TRBV11-2 to TRBJ2-3; 7 nucleotides match TRBD2. V shed 4 bases, J shed 1 base, and the junction held 8 bases outside the gene matches. Germline loops: CDR1 SGHAT, CDR2 FQNNGV. This CDR3 has 16 amino acids. The CDR3 DNA reads as TGTGCCAGCAGCTACCCACCGGGACTACGCACAGATACGCAGTATTTT. Its protein product is CASSYPPGLRTDTQYF. Full variable domain (missing parts from reference TRBV11-2 and TRBJ2-3): EAGVAQSPRYKIIEKRQSVAFWCNPISGHATLYWYQQILGQGPKLLIQFQNNGVVDDSQLPKDRFSAERLKGVDSTLKIQPAKLEDSAVYLCASSYPPGLRTDTQYFGPGTRLTVL.

The gene calls are TRBV6-1 and TRBJ1-5, with 9 bases aligning to TRBD1. The CDR3 runs 13 residues. V dropped 7 bases and J dropped 5; count of bases not matched to a gene: 3. In germline, CDR1 is MNHNS, CDR2 SASEGT. This CDR3 is CASTGQGHQPQHF. The CDR3 DNA sequence: TGTGCCAGCACTGGACAGGGGCATCAGCCCCAGCATTTT.

The CDR3 region is CASSASPNGRYYEQYF. In DNA, the CDR3 is TGTGCCAGCAGCGCGTCACCTAACGGGAGATACTACGAGCAGTACTTC. The rearrangement uses TRBV11-2 and TRBJ2-7; D may be TRBD2 (6 bases). V lost 5 bases and J lost 3, with 20 bases in between. The CDR3 has 16 amino acids. Germline CDR1 and CDR2: SGHAT and FQNNGV. Looking up the rest from reference TRBV11-2 and TRBJ2-7 gives the full variable domain: EAGVAQSPRYKIIEKRQSVAFWCNPISGHATLYWYQQILGQGPKLLIQFQNNGVVDDSQLPKDRFSAERLKGVDSTLKIQPAKLEDSAVYLCASSASPNGRYYEQYFGPGTRLTVT.

In its sample, this clone was seen a few times. The V call is TRBV2, the J call TRBJ2-3; tentative D call: TRBD2 (5 bases). V was clipped by 3 bases and J by 2 bases, with 9 bases between them. This CDR3 comprises 14 residues. Germline V gene data show CDR1 as SNHLY and CDR2 as FYNNEI. The CDR3, as DNA: TGTGCCAGCAGTGAGGGTGACTACACAGATACGCAGTATTTT. Protein sequence: CASSEGDYTDTQYF.

This clone appeared a few times. The chain is built from TRBV5-4 and TRBJ2-7; 10 positions match TRBD1. The J segment lost 5 bases and the V segment lost 4 bases, leaving 9 bases of the junction unmatched. CDR1 is SGHNT and CDR2 is YYREEE in the germline V gene (reference sequence). The CDR3 contains 15 residues. This CDR3 reads CASSARDRGFHEQYF. The CDR3 region has the DNA TGTGCCAGCAGCGCTAGGGACAGGGGTTTCCACGAGCAGTACTTC.

The gene calls are TRBV7-9 and TRBJ1-6, with TRBD1 as a possible D gene (6 bases). Between the trimmed V and J ends, which lost 5 bases and 8 bases, there was a span of 19 bases. Germline CDR1 SEHNR, CDR2 FQNEAQ (reference sequence). There are 16 residues in the CDR3. DNA for the CDR3: TGTGCCAGCAGCAGTAAACAGGGCTCTTTGGATTCACCCCTCCACTTT. Translating gives CASSSKQGSLDSPLHF.

The V call is TRBV18, the J call TRBJ1-2; D may be TRBD1 (5 bases). V was shortened by 3 bases and J by 4 bases, with 15 bases between the two germline ends. CDR1 KGHSH and CDR2 LQKENI come from the germline V gene. The CDR3 consists of 15 residues. The CDR3, as DNA: TGTGCCAGCTCACCCCGGCAGGGCGGGACCTATGGCTACACCTTC. Protein: CASSPRQGGTYGYTF. The variable domain in full, with the rest retrieved from reference TRBV18 and TRBJ1-2, is NAGVMQNPRHLVRRRGQEARLRCSPMKGHSHVYWYRQLPEEGLKFMVYLQKENIIDESGMPKERFSAEFPKEGPSILRIQQVVRGDSAAYFCASSPRQGGTYGYTFGSGTRLTVV.

The CDR3 DNA follows: TGTGCCAGCAGCGTTGGAGCCACCTCATGGAATGAAAAACTGTTTTTT. Protein product: CASSVGATSWNEKLFF. The V and J genes are TRBV9 and TRBJ1-4; no definite D call. V was trimmed by 2 bases and J by 5 bases, leaving 16 bases between them. The CDR3 extends over 16 amino acids. Germline CDR1 SGDLS, CDR2 YYNGEE.

This chain links TRBV7-3 with TRBJ2-7, with TRBD2 matching over 10 bases. After removal of 2 bases from V and 6 bases from J, the junction contained 7 bases not matched to a gene. CDR1 is SGHTA, CDR2 FQGTGA, per germline. This CDR3 region has 15 residues. CDR3 amino acids: CASSLHASGSGEQYF. The DNA of the CDR3 is TGTGCCAGCAGCTTACACGCTAGCGGGAGCGGCGAGCAGTACTTC.

The chain combines TRBV19 with TRBJ2-2; 9 bases are shared with TRBD2. CDR3 size: 17 residues. After removal of 5 bases from V and 6 bases from J, the junction contained 13 bases not matched to a gene. Germline assignment: CDR1 LNHDA and CDR2 SQIVND (reference sequence). CDR3 nucleotide sequence: TGTGCCAGTAGTCACCCCCCCGTGACTAGCGGTTCCGGGGAGCTGTTTTTT. Protein product: CASSHPPVTSGSGELFF.

A few counts support this clone. The V call is TRBV5-4, the J call TRBJ1-2, with TRBD1 matching 8 bases. CDR1 SGHNT and CDR2 YYREEE come from the germline V gene (reference sequence). The CDR3 consists of 13 residues. J gave up 5 bases and V 4 bases, and 4 bases lay outside the gene matches. CDR3 protein: CASSPGQGYGYTF. DNA for the CDR3: TGTGCCAGCAGCCCCGGACAGGGTTATGGCTACACCTTC.

This clone was seen a few times. The chain has TRBV19 and TRBJ2-2; 11 nucleotides line up with TRBD1. Germline assignment: CDR1 LNHDA and CDR2 SQIVND (reference sequence). The CDR3 totals 14 residues. The V gene end was trimmed by 7 bases and the J gene end by 7 bases; junction bases not matched to a gene: 5. CDR3 protein: CASKPGQGVGELFF. DNA for the CDR3: TGTGCCAGTAAACCGGGACAGGGGGTCGGGGAGCTGTTTTTT.

This clone has just a few counts. This chain links TRBV4-3 with TRBJ1-2; TRBD1 is a possible D gene (5 bases). The CDR3 is made up of 14 amino acids. The germline V and J ends were trimmed by 1 base and 4 bases, with 10 bases remaining between them. Germline V gene sequence: CDR1 LGHNA, CDR2 YSLEER. The CDR3, as DNA: TGCGCCAGCAGCCAAGCGGGGGGAGGCTATGGCTACACCTTC. Its protein product is CASSQAGGGYGYTF.

There are a few counts of this clone. V is TRBV11-2 and J is TRBJ2-1; D ambiguous. The germline V gene encodes CDR1 SGHAT and CDR2 FQNNGV. The CDR3 sequence is 17 residues long. The germline V and J ends were trimmed by 1 base and 0 bases, with 13 bases remaining between them. The DNA of the CDR3 is TGTGCCAGCAGCTTAGCGGGTGCGGTCCCCTCCTACAATGAGCAGTTCTTC. It codes for CASSLAGAVPSYNEQFF.

The J gene is TRBJ2-7, the V gene TRBV28; D might be TRBD1 (7 bases). The CDR3 consists of 18 residues. Germline CDR1 and CDR2: MDHEN and SYDVKM. Trimming shortened V by 1 base and J by 2 bases, and 21 bases separated the two germline ends. CDR3 sequence reads: CASSLFLGIARGAYEQYF. In DNA form, the CDR3 reads TGTGCCAGCAGTTTATTCCTGGGCATCGCCAGGGGGGCCTACGAGCAGTACTTC. The whole variable domain, filled in from reference TRBV28 and TRBJ2-7, reads DVKVTQSSRYLVKRTGEKVFLECVQDMDHENMFWYRQDPGLGLRLIYFSYDVKMKEKGDIPEGYSVSREKKERFSLILESASTNQTSMYLCASSLFLGIARGAYEQYFGPGTRLTVT.

This sequence joins TRBV28 and TRBJ1-3; TRBD1 aligns across 8 bases. J lost 0 bases, V lost 4 bases, and 2 bases had no gene match. Germline assignment: CDR1 MDHEN and CDR2 SYDVKM. The CDR3 runs 15 residues. Written as DNA, the CDR3 is TGTGCCAGCAGTTGGGACAGGCGCTCTGGAAACACCATATATTTT. Its protein is CASSWDRRSGNTIYF.

V is TRBV9 and J is TRBJ1-3, with D possibly matching TRBD1 (5 bases). Germline lookup yields CDR1 SGDLS and CDR2 YYNGEE. Trimming removed 0 bases at V and 4 bases at J, with 14 bases between. This CDR3 has 16 amino acids. The DNA of the CDR3 is TGTGCCAGCAGCGTAGGGGGCAGGAGCTCCGGAAACACCATATATTTT. It specifies CASSVGGRSSGNTIYF.

This chain uses TRBV18 with TRBJ1-5, with D possibly being TRBD1 (5 bases). The germline V gene has CDR1 KGHSH and CDR2 LQKENI. The ends were cut back, 3 bases at V and 2 bases at J, with 8 bases in the middle. The CDR3 runs to 14 residues. The CDR3 spells CASSPTGGNQPQHF. CDR3 in DNA: TGTGCCAGCTCACCGACGGGGGGCAATCAGCCCCAGCATTTT. Looking up the rest from reference TRBV18 and TRBJ1-5 gives the full variable domain: NAGVMQNPRHLVRRRGQEARLRCSPMKGHSHVYWYRQLPEEGLKFMVYLQKENIIDESGMPKERFSAEFPKEGPSILRIQQVVRGDSAAYFCASSPTGGNQPQHFGDGTRLSIL.

The chain is built from TRBV5-1 and TRBJ2-7, with D perhaps TRBD1 (6 bases). The CDR3 contains 13 residues. The V end lost 3 bases, the J end lost 5 bases, and 12 bases lay between the germline ends. Looked up from germline, CDR1 is SGHRS and CDR2 is YFSETQ. The CDR3: CASSSQGLNEQYF. The CDR3 DNA is TGCGCCAGCAGCTCACAGGGTTTGAACGAGCAGTACTTC.

This clone appeared a few times. The chain is built from TRBV9 and TRBJ1-1, with unresolved D. V was pared by 3 bases and J by 4 bases, with 13 bases between. The V gene's germline CDR1 is SGDLS and CDR2 YYNGEE. The CDR3 consists of 14 residues. CDR3 sequence reads: CASSGGRLGTEAFF. CDR3 nucleotide sequence: TGTGCCAGCAGCGGAGGGCGTTTGGGCACTGAAGCTTTCTTT.